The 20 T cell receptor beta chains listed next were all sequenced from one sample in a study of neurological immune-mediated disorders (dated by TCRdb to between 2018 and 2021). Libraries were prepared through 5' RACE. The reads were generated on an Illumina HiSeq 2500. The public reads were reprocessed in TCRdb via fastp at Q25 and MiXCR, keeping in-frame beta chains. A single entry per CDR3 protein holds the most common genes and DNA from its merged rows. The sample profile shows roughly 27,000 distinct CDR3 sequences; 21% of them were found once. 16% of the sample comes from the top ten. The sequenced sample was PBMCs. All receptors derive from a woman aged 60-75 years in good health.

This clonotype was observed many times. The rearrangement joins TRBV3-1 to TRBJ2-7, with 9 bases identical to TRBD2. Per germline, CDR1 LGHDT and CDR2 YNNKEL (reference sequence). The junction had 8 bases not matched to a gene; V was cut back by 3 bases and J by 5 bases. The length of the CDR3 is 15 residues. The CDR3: CASSQAGGLLNEQYF. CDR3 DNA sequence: TGTGCCAGCAGCCAGGCGGGGGGGCTTTTGAACGAGCAGTACTTC.

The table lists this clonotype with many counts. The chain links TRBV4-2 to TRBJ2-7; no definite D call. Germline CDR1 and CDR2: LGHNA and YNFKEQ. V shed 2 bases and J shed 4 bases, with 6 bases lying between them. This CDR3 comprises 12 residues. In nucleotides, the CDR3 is TGTGCCAGCAGCCAAAACAGATACGAGCAGTACTTC. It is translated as CASSQNRYEQYF.

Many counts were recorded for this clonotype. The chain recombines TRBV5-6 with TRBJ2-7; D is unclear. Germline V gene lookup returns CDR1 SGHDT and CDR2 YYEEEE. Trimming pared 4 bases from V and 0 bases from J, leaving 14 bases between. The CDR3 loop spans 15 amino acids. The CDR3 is CASSPGRASSYEQYF. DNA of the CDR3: TGTGCCAGCAGCCCCGGTAGGGCGAGCTCCTACGAGCAGTACTTC. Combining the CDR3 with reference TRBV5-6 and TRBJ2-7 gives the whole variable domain DAGVTQSPTHLIKTRGQQVTLRCSPKSGHDTVSWYQQALGQGPQFIFQYYEEEERQRGNFPDRFSGHQFPNYSSELNVNALLLGDSALYLCASSPGRASSYEQYFGPGTRLTVT.

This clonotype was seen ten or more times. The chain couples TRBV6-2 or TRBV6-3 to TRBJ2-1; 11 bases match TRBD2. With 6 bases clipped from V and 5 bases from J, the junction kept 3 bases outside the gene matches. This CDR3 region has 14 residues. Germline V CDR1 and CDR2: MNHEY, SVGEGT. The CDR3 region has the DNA TGTGCCAGCAGACTAGCGGGAGCCCACAATGAGCAGTTCTTC. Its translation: CASRLAGAHNEQFF.

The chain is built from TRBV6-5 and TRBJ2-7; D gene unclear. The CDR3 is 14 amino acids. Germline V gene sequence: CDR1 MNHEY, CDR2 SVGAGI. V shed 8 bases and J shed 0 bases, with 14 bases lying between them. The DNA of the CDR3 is TGTGCCAGCTGTCGCACTGAGAGCTCCTACGAGCAGTACTTC. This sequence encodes CASCRTESSYEQYF.

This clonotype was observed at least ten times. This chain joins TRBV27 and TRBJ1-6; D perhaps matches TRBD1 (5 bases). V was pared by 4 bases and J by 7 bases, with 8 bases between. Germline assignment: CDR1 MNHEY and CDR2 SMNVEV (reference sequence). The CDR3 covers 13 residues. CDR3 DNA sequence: TGTGCCAGCAGTTCAGGGTTCAATTCACCCCTCCACTTT. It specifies CASSSGFNSPLHF.

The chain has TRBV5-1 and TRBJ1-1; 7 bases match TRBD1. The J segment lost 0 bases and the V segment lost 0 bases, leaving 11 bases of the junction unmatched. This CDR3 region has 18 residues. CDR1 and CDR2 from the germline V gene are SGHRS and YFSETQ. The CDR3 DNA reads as TGCGCCAGCAGCTTGGAGCCCCCAGGGGGGGGTGTGAACACTGAAGCTTTCTTT. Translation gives CASSLEPPGGGVNTEAFF.

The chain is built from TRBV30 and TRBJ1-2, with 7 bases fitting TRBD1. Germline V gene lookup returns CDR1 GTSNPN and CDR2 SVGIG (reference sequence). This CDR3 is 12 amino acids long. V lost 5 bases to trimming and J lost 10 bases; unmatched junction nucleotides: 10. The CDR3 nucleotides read TGTGCCTGGGTTCTTCTGGACAGGCACTACACCTTC. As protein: CAWVLLDRHYTF.

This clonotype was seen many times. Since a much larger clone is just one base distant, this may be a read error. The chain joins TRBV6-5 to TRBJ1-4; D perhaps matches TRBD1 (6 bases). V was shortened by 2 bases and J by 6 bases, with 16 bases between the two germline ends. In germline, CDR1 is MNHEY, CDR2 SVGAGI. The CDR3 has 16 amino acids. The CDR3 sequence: CASSYLYREWDEKLFF. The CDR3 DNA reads TGTGCCAGCAGTTACCTGTACAGGGAATGGGATGAAAAACTGTTTTTT.

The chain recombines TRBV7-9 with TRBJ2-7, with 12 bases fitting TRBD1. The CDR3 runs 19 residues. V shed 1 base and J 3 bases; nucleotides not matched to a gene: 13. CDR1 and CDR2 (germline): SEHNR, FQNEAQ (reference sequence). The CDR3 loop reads CASSLEPGQGARSVYEQYF. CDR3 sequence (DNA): TGTGCCAGCAGCTTAGAACCGGGACAGGGGGCGCGATCTGTCTACGAGCAGTACTTC.

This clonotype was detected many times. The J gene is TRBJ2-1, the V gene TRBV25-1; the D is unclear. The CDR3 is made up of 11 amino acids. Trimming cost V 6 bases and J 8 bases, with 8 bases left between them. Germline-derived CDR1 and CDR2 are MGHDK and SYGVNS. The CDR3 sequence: CASSHGYEQFF. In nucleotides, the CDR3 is TGTGCCAGCAGCCACGGCTATGAGCAGTTCTTC.

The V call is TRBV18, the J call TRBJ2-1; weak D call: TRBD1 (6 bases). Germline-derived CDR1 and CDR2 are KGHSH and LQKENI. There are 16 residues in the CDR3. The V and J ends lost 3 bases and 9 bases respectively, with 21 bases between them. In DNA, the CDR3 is TGTGCCAGCTCACCCAGAACAAGGACAGATGATCTTGAGCAGTTCTTC. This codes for CASSPRTRTDDLEQFF. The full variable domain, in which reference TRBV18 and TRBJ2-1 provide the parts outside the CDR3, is NAGVMQNPRHLVRRRGQEARLRCSPMKGHSHVYWYRQLPEEGLKFMVYLQKENIIDESGMPKERFSAEFPKEGPSILRIQQVVRGDSAAYFCASSPRTRTDDLEQFFGPGTRLTVL.

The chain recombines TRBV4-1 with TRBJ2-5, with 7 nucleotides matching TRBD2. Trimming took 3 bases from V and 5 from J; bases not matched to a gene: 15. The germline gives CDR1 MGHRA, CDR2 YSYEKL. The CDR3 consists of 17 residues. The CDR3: CASSQAPGGTLRETQYF. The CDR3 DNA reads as TGCGCCAGCAGCCAGGCCCCGGGAGGCACCCTCCGTGAGACCCAGTACTTC.

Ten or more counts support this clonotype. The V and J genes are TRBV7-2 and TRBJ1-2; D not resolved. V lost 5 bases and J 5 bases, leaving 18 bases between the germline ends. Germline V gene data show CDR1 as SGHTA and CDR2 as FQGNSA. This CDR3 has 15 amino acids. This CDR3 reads CASSPPATPWYGYTF. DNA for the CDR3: TGTGCCAGCAGCCCCCCCGCTACTCCTTGGTATGGCTACACCTTC.

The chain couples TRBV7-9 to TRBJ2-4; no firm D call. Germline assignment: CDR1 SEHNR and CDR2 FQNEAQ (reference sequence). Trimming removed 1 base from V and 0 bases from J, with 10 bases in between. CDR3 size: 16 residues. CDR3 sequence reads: CASSLGDTVAKNIQYF. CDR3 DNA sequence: TGTGCCAGCAGCTTAGGCGACACTGTAGCCAAAAACATTCAGTACTTC.

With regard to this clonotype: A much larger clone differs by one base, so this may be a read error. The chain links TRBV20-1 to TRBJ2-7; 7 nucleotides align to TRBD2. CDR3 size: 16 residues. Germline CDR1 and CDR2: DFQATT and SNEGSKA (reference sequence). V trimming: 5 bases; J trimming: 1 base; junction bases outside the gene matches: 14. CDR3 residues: CSASRGGTSGSYEQYF. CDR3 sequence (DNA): TGCAGTGCTTCCCGGGGAGGGACCTCTGGGTCCTACGAGCAGTACTTC.

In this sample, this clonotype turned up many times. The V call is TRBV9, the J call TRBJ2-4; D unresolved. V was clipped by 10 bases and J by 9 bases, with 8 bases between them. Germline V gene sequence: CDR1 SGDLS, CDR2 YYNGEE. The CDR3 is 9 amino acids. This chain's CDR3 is CAPPAIQYF. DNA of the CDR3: TGTGCCCCCCCCGCCATTCAGTACTTC.

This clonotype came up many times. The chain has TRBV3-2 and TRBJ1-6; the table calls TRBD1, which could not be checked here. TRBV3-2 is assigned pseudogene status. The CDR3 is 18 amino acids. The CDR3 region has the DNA TGTGCCAGCAGCCAAGATCGGTCGGGGGTACCTTATAATTCACCCCTCCACTTT. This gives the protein CASSQDRSGVPYNSPLHF.

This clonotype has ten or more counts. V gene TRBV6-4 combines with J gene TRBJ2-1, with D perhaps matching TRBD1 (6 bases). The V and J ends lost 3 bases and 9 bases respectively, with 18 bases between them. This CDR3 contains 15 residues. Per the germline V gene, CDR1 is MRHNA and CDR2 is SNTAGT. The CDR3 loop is CASSDAEQGSSEQFF. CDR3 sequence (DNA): TGTGCCAGCAGTGATGCGGAACAGGGAAGTAGTGAGCAGTTCTTC.

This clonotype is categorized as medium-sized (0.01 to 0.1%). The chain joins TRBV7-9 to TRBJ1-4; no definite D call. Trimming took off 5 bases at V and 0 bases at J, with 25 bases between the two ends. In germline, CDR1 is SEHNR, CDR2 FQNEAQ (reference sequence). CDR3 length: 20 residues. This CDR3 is CASSSDPTSGGGATNEKLFF. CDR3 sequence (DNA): TGTGCCAGCAGCAGCGACCCCACTTCGGGTGGTGGTGCAACTAATGAAAAACTGTTTTTT.